The table lists the clone carrying this T cell receptor beta chain with a few counts. The data were obtained in a study of neurological immune-mediated disorders. V lost 1 base and J lost 9, with 16 bases in between. The CDR3 has 14 residues. Germline V CDR1 and CDR2: LGHDT, YNNKEL (reference sequence). With 10-nucleotide random UMIs, 5'RACE was used to make the cDNA. One entry per CDR3 protein, called by TCRdb with MiXCR from the 5' RACE reads. The table records about 58,000 distinct CDR3 sequences, roughly 3.5% of them present only once. The receptor comes from a woman aged 55-69 years with multiple sclerosis. The gene calls are TRBV3-1 and TRBJ2-7; D is uncertain. Sequenced: PBMCs. The CDR3 bases are TGTGCCAGCAGCCAAGTTCTCACGGTTCCAGCGCAGTACTTC. Amino acid sequence: CASSQVLTVPAQYF.